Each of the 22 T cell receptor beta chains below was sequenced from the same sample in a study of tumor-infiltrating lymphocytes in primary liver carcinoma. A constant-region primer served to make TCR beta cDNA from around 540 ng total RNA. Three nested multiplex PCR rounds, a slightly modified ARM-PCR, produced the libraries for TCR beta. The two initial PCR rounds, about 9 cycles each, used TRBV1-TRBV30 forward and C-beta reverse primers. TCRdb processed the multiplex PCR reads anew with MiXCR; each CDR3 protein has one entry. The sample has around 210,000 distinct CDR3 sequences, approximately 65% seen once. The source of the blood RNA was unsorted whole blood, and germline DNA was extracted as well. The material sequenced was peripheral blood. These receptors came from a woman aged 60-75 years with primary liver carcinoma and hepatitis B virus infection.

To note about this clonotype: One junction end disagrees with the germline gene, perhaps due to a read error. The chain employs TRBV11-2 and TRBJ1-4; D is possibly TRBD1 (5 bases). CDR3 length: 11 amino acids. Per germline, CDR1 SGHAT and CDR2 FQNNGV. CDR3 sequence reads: CASGQGEKLFF. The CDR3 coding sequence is TGCGCCAGCGGCCAGGGAGAAAAACTGTTTTTT.

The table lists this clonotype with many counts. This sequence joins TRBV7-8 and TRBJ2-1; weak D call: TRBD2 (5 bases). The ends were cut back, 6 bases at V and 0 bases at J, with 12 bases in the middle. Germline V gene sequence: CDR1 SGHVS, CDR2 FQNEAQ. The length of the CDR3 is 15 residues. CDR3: CASRSSESSYNEQFF. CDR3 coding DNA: TGTGCCAGCAGGAGTAGCGAGAGCTCCTACAATGAGCAGTTCTTC.

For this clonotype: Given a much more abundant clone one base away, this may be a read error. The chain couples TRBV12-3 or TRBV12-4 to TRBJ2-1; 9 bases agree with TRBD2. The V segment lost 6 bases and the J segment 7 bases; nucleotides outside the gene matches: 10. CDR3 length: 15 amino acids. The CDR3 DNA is TGTGCCAGCAGGTCCATAGCGGGAGTTGCGAATGAGCAGTTCTTC. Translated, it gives CASRSIAGVANEQFF.

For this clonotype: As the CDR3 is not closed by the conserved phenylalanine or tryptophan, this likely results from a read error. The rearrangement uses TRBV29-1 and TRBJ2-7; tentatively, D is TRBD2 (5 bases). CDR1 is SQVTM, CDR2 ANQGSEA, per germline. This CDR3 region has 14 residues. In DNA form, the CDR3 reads TGTAGCGTGGCTGGGATAGCGAGAACCTACGAGCAGTACTTA. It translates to CSVAGIARTYEQYL.

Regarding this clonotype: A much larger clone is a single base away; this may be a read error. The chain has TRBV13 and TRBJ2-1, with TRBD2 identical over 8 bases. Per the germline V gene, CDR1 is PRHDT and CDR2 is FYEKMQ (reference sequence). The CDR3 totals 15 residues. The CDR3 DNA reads TGTGCCAGCACCGTTTTTAGCGGGAACTACAATGAGCAGTTATTC. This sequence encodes CASTVFSGNYNEQLF.

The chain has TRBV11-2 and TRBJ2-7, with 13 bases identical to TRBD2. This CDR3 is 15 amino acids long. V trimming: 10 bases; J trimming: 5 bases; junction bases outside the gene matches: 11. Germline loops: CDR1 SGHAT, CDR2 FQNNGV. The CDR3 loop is CANTPGLAGSNEQYF. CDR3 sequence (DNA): TGTGCCAACACCCCGGGACTAGCGGGATCCAACGAGCAGTACTTC.

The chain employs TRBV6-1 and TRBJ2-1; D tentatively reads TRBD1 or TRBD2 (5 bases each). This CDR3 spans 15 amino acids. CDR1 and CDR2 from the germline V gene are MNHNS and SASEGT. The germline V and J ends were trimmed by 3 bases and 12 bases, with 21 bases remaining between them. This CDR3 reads CASSESRAGKAGQFF. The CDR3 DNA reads TGTGCCAGCAGTGAGTCGAGGGCAGGGAAGGCTGGGCAGTTCTTC.

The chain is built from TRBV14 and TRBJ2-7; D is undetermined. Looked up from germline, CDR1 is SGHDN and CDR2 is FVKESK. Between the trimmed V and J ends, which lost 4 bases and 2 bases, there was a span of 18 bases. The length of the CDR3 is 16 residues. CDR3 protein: CASSPRSMTRPYEQYF. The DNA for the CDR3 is TGTGCCAGCAGCCCTCGAAGTATGACCCGACCCTACGAGCAGTACTTC.

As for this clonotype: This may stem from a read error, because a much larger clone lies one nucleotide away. CDR3 sequence reads: CANRRDRGDFYEQYF. The CDR3 bases are TGTGCCAACAGAAGGGACAGGGGAGATTTTTACGAGCAGTACTTC. The chain has TRBV5-4 and TRBJ2-7; TRBD1 matches 10 bases. Germline values: CDR1 SGHNT, CDR2 YYREEE (reference sequence). The CDR3 extends over 15 amino acids. The V gene end was trimmed by 9 bases and the J gene end by 4 bases; junction bases not matched to a gene: 13.

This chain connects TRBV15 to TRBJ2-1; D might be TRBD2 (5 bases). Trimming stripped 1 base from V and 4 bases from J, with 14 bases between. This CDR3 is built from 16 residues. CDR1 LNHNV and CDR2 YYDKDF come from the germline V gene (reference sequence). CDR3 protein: CATSRGMGSPYNEQFF. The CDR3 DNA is TGTGCCACCAGCAGAGGGATGGGGAGTCCGTACAATGAGCAGTTCTTC.

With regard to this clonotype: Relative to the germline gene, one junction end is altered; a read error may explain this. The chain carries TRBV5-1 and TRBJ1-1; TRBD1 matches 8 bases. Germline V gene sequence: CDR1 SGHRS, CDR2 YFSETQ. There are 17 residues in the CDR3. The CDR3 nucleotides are TGCGCCAGCAGCCCGGCCGAGACAGGGGTTCGGAACACAGAAGCTTTCTTT. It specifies CASSPAETGVRNTEAFF.

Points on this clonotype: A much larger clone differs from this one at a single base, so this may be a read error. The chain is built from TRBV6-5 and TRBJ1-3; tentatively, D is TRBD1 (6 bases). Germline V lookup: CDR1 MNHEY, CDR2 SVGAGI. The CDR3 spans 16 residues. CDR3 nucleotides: TGTGCCATCAGTTACGGTCTGTCAGGGGCTGGAAACACCATATATTTT. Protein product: CAISYGLSGAGNTIYF.

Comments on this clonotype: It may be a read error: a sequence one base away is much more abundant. CDR3 loop: CSVSPWTGNEQFF. Written as DNA, the CDR3 is TGCAGCGTCTCCCCCTGGACTGGGAATGAGCAGTTCTTC. The V gene is TRBV29-1, the J gene TRBJ2-1, with a possible D match to TRBD2 (5 bases). The CDR3 has 13 residues. V lost 6 bases and J lost 7, with 16 bases in between. CDR1 SQVTM and CDR2 ANQGSEA come from the germline V gene.

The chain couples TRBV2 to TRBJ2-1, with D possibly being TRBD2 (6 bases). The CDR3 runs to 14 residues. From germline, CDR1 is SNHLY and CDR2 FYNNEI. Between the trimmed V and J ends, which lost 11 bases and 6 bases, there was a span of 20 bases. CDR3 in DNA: TGTGCCGTCGGGGTAGCGGATGTTACCAATGAGCAGTTCTTC. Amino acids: CAVGVADVTNEQFF.

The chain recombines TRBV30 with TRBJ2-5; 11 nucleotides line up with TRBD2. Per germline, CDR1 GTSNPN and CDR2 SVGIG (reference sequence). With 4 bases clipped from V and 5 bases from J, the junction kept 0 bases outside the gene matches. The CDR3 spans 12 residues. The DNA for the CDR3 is TGTGCCTGGACTAGCGGGAGGGAGACCCAGTACTTC. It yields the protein CAWTSGRETQYF.

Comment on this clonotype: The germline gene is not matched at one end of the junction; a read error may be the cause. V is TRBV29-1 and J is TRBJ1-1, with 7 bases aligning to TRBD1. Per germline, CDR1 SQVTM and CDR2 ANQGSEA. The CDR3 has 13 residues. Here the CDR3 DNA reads TGCAACGTTGAAAGGGGGCCCCGCACTCAAGCTTTCTTT. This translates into CNVERGPRTQAFF.

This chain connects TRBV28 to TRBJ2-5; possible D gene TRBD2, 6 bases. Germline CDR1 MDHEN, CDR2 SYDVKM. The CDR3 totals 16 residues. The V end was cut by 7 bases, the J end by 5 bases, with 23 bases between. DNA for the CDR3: TGTGCCAGCACGGGAGCGACGAGGGTCATCATGGAGACCCAGTACTTC. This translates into CASTGATRVIMETQYF.

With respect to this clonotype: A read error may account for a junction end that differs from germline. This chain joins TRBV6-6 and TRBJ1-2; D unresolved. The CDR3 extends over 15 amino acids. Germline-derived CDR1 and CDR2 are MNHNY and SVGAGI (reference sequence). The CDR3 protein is CAGSHGPRDGYGYTF. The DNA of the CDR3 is TGTGCGGGCAGCCACGGACCCCGAGACGGCTATGGTTACACCTTC.

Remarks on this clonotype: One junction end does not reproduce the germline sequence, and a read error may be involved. This CDR3 is CASSFQGGNQPQHF. The CDR3 DNA reads TGTGCCAGCAGTTTTCAGGGAGGCAATCAGCCCCAGCATTTT. The rearrangement joins TRBV5-1 to TRBJ1-5, with a tentative D call TRBD1 (5 bases). Per germline, CDR1 SGHRS and CDR2 YFSETQ. This CDR3 is built from 14 residues. Complete variable domain (other parts from reference TRBV5-1 and TRBJ1-5): KAGVTQTPRYLIKTRGQQVTLSCSPISGHRSVSWYQQTPGQGLQFLFEYFSETQRNKGNFPGRFSGRQFSNSRSEMNVSTLELGDSALYLCASSFQGGNQPQHFGDGTRLSIL.

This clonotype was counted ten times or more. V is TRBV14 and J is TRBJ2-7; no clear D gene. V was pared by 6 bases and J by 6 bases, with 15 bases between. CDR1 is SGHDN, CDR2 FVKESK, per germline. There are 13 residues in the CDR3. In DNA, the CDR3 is TGTGCCAGCAGTCAATCGGTACCGGGCGAGCAGTACTTC. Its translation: CASSQSVPGEQYF. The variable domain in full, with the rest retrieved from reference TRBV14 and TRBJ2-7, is EAGVTQFPSHSVIEKGQTVTLRCDPISGHDNLYWYRRVMGKEIKFLLHFVKESKQDESGMPNNRFLAERTGGTYSTLKVQPAELEDSGVYFCASSQSVPGEQYFGPGTRLTVT.

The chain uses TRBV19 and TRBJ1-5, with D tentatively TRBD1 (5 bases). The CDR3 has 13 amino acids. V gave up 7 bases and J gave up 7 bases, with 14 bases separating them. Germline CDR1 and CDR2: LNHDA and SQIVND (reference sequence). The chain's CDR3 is CASNVGGHQPQHF. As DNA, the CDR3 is TGTGCCAGTAATGTCGGTGGACACCAGCCCCAGCATTTT. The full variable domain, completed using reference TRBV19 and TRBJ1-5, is DGGITQSPKYLFRKEGQNVTLSCEQNLNHDAMYWYRQDPGQGLRLIYYSQIVNDFQKGDIAEGYSVSREKKESFPLTVTSAQKNPTAFYLCASNVGGHQPQHFGDGTRLSIL.

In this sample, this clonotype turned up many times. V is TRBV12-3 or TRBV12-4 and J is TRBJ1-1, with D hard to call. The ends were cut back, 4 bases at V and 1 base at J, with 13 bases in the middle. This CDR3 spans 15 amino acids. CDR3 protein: CASSWRARGNTEAFF. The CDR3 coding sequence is TGTGCCAGCAGTTGGAGGGCGCGAGGGAACACTGAAGCTTTCTTT.